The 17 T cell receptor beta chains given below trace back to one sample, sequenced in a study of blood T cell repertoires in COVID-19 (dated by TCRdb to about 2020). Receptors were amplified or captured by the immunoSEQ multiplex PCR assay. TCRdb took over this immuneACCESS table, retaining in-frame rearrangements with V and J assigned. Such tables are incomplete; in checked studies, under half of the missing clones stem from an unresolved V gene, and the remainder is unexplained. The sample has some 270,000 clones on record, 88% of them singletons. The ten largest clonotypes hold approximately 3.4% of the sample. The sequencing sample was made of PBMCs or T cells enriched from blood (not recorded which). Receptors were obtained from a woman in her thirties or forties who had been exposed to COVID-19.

CDR3 sequence: CASGDRGLIGAFF. Written as DNA, the CDR3 is TGTGCCAGCGGGGACAGGGGGCTCATCGGAGCTTTCTTT. The chain recombines TRBV28 with TRBJ1-1, with 12 bases fitting TRBD1. From germline, CDR1 is MDHEN and CDR2 SYDVKM. This CDR3 spans 13 amino acids. V trimming: 8 bases; J trimming: 10 bases; junction bases outside the gene matches: 8.

DNA of the CDR3: TGTGCCAGCAGTGATGTGACTCACGTCCACGAGCAGTACGTC. This codes for CASSDVTHVHEQYV. This chain links TRBV2 with TRBJ2-7; D unresolved. V dropped 3 bases and J dropped 5 bases, with 14 bases sitting between them. Germline lookup yields CDR1 SNHLY and CDR2 FYNNEI. The CDR3 runs to 14 residues.

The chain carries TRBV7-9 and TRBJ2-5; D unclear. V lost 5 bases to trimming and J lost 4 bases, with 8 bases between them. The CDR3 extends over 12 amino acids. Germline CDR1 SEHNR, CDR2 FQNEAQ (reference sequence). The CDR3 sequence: CASSPSGETQYF. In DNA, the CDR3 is TGTGCCAGCAGCCCGTCCGGAGAGACCCAGTACTTC.

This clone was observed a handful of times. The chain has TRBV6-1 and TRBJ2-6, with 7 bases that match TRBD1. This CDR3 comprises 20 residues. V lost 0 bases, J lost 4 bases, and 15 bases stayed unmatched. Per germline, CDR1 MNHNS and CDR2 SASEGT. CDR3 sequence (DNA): TGTGCCAGCAGTGAAGCGCGAGGGGGCGGAATTTCGAGCGGGGCCAACGTCCTGACTTTC. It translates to CASSEARGGGISSGANVLTF.

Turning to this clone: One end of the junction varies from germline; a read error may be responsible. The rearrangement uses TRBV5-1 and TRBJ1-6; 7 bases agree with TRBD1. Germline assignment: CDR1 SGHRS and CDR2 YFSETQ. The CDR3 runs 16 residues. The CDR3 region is CASSSGTEVLSSPLHF. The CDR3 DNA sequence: TGTGCCAGCAGCTCCGGGACAGAAGTGTTGAGCTCACCCCTCCACTTT. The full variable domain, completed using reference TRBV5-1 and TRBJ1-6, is KAGVTQTPRYLIKTRGQQVTLSCSPISGHRSVSWYQQTPGQGLQFLFEYFSETQRNKGNFPGRFSGRQFSNSRSEMNVSTLELGDSALYLCASSSGTEVLSSPLHFGNGTRLTVT.

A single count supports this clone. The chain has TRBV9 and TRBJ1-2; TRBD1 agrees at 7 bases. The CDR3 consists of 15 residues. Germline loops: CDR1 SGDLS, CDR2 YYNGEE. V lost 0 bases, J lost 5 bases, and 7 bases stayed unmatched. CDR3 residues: CASSVARGQSYGYTF. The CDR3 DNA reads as TGTGCCAGCAGCGTAGCCAGGGGACAGTCTTATGGCTACACCTTC.

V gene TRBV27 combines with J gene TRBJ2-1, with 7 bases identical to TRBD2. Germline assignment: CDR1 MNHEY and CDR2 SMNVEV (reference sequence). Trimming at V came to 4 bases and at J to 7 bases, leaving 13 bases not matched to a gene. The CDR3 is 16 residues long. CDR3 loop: CASSSPLREGWNEQFF. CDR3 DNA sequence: TGTGCCAGCAGTTCCCCCCTAAGGGAGGGCTGGAATGAGCAGTTCTTC.

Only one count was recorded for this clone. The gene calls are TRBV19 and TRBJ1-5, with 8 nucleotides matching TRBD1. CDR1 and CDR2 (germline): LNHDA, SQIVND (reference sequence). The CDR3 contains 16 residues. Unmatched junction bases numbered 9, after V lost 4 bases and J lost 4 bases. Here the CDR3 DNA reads TGTGCCAGTAGTACGAGACGGGACAGGCCTAATCAGCCCCAGCATTTT. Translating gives CASSTRRDRPNQPQHF.

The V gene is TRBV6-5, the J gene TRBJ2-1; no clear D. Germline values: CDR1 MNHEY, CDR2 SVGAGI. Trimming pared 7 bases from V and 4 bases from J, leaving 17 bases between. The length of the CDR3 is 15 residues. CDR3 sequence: CASTPLGENYNEQFF. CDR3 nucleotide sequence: TGTGCCAGCACCCCCTTGGGCGAGAATTACAATGAGCAGTTCTTC.

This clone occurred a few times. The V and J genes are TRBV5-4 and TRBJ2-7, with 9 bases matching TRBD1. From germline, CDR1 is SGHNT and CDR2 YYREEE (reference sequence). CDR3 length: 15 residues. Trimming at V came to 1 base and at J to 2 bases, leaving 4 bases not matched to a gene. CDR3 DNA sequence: TGTGCCAGCAGCTTGAGTGGGACAGGGCCCTACGAGCAGTACTTC. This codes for CASSLSGTGPYEQYF. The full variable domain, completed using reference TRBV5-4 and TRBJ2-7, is ETGVTQSPTHLIKTRGQQVTLRCSSQSGHNTVSWYQQALGQGPQFIFQYYREEENGRGNFPPRFSGLQFPNYSSELNVNALELDDSALYLCASSLSGTGPYEQYFGPGTRLTVT.

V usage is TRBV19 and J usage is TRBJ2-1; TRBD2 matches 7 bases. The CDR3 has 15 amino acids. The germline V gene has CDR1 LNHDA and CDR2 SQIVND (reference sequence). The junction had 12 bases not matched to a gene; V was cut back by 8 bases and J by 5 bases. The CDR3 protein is CASGVMASGDNEQFF. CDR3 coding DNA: TGTGCCAGTGGGGTCATGGCTAGCGGAGACAATGAGCAGTTCTTC.

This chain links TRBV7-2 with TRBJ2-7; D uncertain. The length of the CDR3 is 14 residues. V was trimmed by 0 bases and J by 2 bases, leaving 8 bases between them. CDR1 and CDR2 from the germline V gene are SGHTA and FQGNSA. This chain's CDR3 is CASSLAMGTYEQYV. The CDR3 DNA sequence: TGTGCCAGCAGCTTAGCGATGGGCACCTACGAGCAGTACGTC.

CDR3 residues: CASSQVGPTEDIQYF. CDR3 nucleotide sequence: TGCGCCAGCAGCCAAGTCGGGCCAACGGAGGACATTCAGTACTTC. The chain employs TRBV4-3 and TRBJ2-4, with a weak D call TRBD2 (5 bases). The CDR3 spans 15 residues. Trimming stripped 1 base from V and 8 bases from J, with 15 bases between. Germline loops: CDR1 LGHNA, CDR2 YSLEER.

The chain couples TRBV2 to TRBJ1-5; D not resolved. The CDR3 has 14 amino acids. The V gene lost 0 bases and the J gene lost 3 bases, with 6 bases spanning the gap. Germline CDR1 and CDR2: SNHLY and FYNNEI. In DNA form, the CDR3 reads TGTGCCAGCAGTGAAGCTCTTTTCAATCAGCCCCAGCATTTT. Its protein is CASSEALFNQPQHF.

CDR3 sequence reads: CASPDRVGTEAFF. CDR3 nucleotide sequence: TGTGCCAGCCCCGACAGGGTAGGCACTGAAGCTTTCTTT. The J gene is TRBJ1-1, the V gene TRBV6-5, with TRBD1 matching 7 bases. The CDR3 is 13 residues long. Germline CDR1 MNHEY, CDR2 SVGAGI. J lost 4 bases, V lost 8 bases, and 7 bases had no gene match.

The CDR3: CASSIKLAGGRDEQFF. Here the CDR3 DNA reads TGTGCCAGCAGCATAAAACTAGCGGGAGGGCGGGATGAGCAGTTCTTC. The chain has TRBV9 and TRBJ2-1; 13 bases fit TRBD2. The V segment lost 4 bases and the J segment 8 bases; nucleotides outside the gene matches: 9. Looked up from germline, CDR1 is SGDLS and CDR2 is YYNGEE. The CDR3 is 16 amino acids. The full variable domain, its missing parts supplied by reference TRBV9 and TRBJ2-1, is DSGVTQTPKHLITATGQRVTLRCSPRSGDLSVYWYQQSLDQGLQFLIQYYNGEERAKGNILERFSAQQFPDLHSELNLSSLELGDSALYFCASSIKLAGGRDEQFFGPGTRLTVL.

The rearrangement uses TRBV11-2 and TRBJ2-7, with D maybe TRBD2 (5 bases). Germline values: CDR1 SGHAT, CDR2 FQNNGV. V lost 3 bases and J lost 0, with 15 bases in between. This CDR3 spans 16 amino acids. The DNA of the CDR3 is TGTGCCAGCAGCTTGGAGGCGGGTCTGAGCTCCTACGAGCAGTACTTC. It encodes CASSLEAGLSSYEQYF.